One T cell receptor (beta chain) is described in this entry. Starting from 500 ng of total RNA, TCR beta cDNA was produced with a primer in the constant region. Libraries of TCR beta came from three nested multiplex PCR rounds with slightly modified ARM-PCR. Running 10 cycles apiece, the first two PCR rounds relied on TRBV1-TRBV30 forward primers together with a C-beta reverse primer. TCRdb recomputed calls from the multiplex PCR reads with MiXCR, one row per CDR3 protein. This sample has fewer than 400,000 distinct CDR3 sequences; approximately 60% occur once, and the top ten carry roughly 8.6%. The data stem from a study of tumor-infiltrating lymphocytes in primary liver carcinoma. Study information: Patients were both men and women, whose ages ran from 30 to 69 years. Roughly 3.5 to 7.13 million productive TCRbeta reads were obtained per sample, with similar numbers across tissue types.

Unsorted whole blood supplied the blood RNA, and germline DNA was isolated too. CDR1 and CDR2 from the germline V gene are MNHNS and SASEGT. The length of the CDR3 is 11 residues. V was clipped by 7 bases and J by 3 bases, with 6 bases between them. The chain combines TRBV6-1 with TRBJ1-2; no reliable D call. The source is a man aged 35 to 55 with primary liver carcinoma and hepatitis B virus infection. The sequencing input was peripheral blood. The CDR3 DNA reads TGTGCCAGCATCAGTGACTATGGCTACACCTTC. Protein: CASISDYGYTF.